Listed below are T cell receptor beta chains from one sample, sequenced in a study of patients and donors after allogeneic stem cell transplantation. Using its own MiXCR run on the RT-PCR reads, TCRdb lists one record per CDR3 protein. The sample has 800,000 to 1,000,000 distinct CDR3 sequences, under 20% seen once; the top ten hold 5% to 7.5%. Sequenced sample: blood, either unsorted or a sorted T cell fraction (not recorded which). The receptors shown here come from a human donor who was either an allogeneic HSCT recipient or a stem cell or donor lymphocyte infusion donor (not recorded which). It is not recorded whose cells these are; they may come from a transplant donor. Each CDR3 is given with its conserved first and last residue. A D gene is named only where the DNA matches it firmly. A row's size may be missing; if present it is once, few, many or a size class.

J | D | V | size | CDR3 | DNA
TRBJ2-3 | TRBD2 | TRBV2 | NA | CASSELAARDTQYF | TGTGCCAGCAGTGAACTAGCGGCCAGGGATACGCAGTATTTT
TRBJ1-1 | NA | TRBV5-1 | few | CASAPPEKGSGTEAFF | TGCGCCAGCGCACCTCCGGAGAAAGGGAGCGGCACTGAAGCTTTCTTT
TRBJ2-1 | NA | TRBV5-1 | NA | CASSYRQEKGNEQFF | TGCGCCAGCAGCTACCGCCAGGAAAAGGGGAATGAGCAGTTCTTC
TRBJ2-5 | NA | TRBV7-3 | NA | CASSLEPGLQETQYF | TGTGCCAGCAGCTTGGAGCCGGGGCTCCAAGAGACCCAGTACTTC
TRBJ1-1 | NA | TRBV12-3/TRBV12-4 | NA | CASSFRFRNTEAFF | TGTGCCAGCAGTTTTAGGTTTAGAAACACTGAAGCTTTCTTT
TRBJ2-7 | NA | TRBV20-1 | NA | CSSRGSGGPTYEQYF | TGCAGTTCTAGGGGGTCGGGAGGTCCTACCTACGAGCAGTACTTC
TRBJ2-5 | NA | TRBV20-1 | few | CSARGVVKETQYF | TGCAGTGCTAGAGGGGTCGTAAAAGAGACCCAGTACTTC
TRBJ1-5 | TRBD1 | TRBV20-1 | few | CSASVGDREVNQPQHF | TGCAGTGCTAGTGTGGGGGACAGGGAGGTCAATCAGCCCCAGCATTTT
TRBJ2-7 | NA | TRBV7-9 | few | CASSGAGASTYEQYF | TGTGCCAGCAGCGGAGCCGGGGCTTCAACCTACGAGCAGTACTTC
TRBJ2-1 | TRBD2 | TRBV7-8 | NA | CASGLRTSLILGEQFF | TGTGCCAGCGGCTTAAGGACTAGCTTAATATTAGGTGAGCAGTTCTTC
TRBJ2-5 | TRBD1 | TRBV12-3/TRBV12-4 | few | CASSRDRGRGETQYF | TGTGCCAGCAGTCGGGACAGGGGGCGCGGAGAGACCCAGTACTTC
TRBJ2-1 | TRBD2 | TRBV5-1 | few | CASTRTSGVASYNEQFF | TGCGCCAGCACACGGACTAGCGGGGTGGCCTCCTACAATGAGCAGTTCTTC
TRBJ2-5 | NA | TRBV7-2 | many | CASSGAETQYF | TGTGCCAGCAGCGGAGCGGAGACCCAGTACTTC
TRBJ2-1 | NA | TRBV10-3 | many | CAISEPDINNEQFF | TGTGCCATCAGTGAGCCGGACATAAACAATGAGCAGTTCTTC
TRBJ1-1 | NA | TRBV12-3/TRBV12-4 | many | CASSFNSEAFF | TGTGCCAGCAGTTTTAATTCTGAAGCTTTCTTT
TRBJ2-7 | NA | TRBV15 | few | CATSRQGPEQYF | TGTGCCACCAGCAGACAGGGTCCTGAGCAGTACTTC
TRBJ1-2 | NA | TRBV6-1 | NA | CASRQTALLDYGYTF | TGTGCCAGCAGGCAGACAGCGCTGCTGGACTATGGCTACACCTTC
TRBJ1-1 | NA | TRBV2 | few | CASRGYTEAFF | TGTGCCAGCAGGGGGTACACTGAAGCTTTCTTT
TRBJ2-1 | TRBD2 | TRBV12-3/TRBV12-4 | NA | CASSRGTSGLEGWWFF | TGTGCCAGCAGCCGCGGGACTAGCGGCCTAGAAGGATGGTGGTTCTTC
TRBJ1-5 | NA | TRBV6-5 | few | CASSYNRVENQPQHF | TGTGCCAGCAGTTACAACAGGGTGGAGAATCAGCCCCAGCATTTT
TRBJ2-1 | TRBD1 | TRBV14 | NA | CASSPLGQGAWNEQFF | TGTGCCAGCAGCCCGCTGGGACAGGGGGCTTGGAATGAGCAGTTCTTC
TRBJ2-3 | NA | TRBV11-1 | few | CASSVIRGGGAWTDTQYF | TGTGCCAGCAGCGTAATCCGCGGCGGGGGCGCATGGACAGATACGCAGTATTTT
TRBJ2-2 | NA | TRBV29-1 | many | CSVQGGAATNTGELFF | TGCAGCGTTCAAGGGGGGGCGGCAACGAACACCGGGGAGCTGTTTTTT
TRBJ1-5 | TRBD1 | TRBV12-3/TRBV12-4 | few | CASSLGPYRGQDQPQHF | TGTGCCAGCAGTTTAGGGCCCTACAGGGGGCAGGATCAGCCCCAGCATTTT
TRBJ2-3 | NA | TRBV29-1 | few | CSVDTTLPGTDTQYF | TGCAGCGTTGACACCACCCTCCCGGGCACAGATACGCAGTATTTT
TRBJ2-1 | NA | TRBV20-1 | many | CSADFTGEQFF | TGCAGTGCCGATTTTACGGGCGAGCAGTTCTTC
TRBJ2-1 | NA | TRBV18 | NA | CASSPSTREQFF | TGTGCCAGCTCACCATCCACGCGTGAGCAGTTCTTC
TRBJ1-6 | NA | TRBV18 | few | CASSPGLRGRSPLHF | TGTGCCAGCTCACCTGGATTAAGGGGCCGGTCACCCCTCCACTTT